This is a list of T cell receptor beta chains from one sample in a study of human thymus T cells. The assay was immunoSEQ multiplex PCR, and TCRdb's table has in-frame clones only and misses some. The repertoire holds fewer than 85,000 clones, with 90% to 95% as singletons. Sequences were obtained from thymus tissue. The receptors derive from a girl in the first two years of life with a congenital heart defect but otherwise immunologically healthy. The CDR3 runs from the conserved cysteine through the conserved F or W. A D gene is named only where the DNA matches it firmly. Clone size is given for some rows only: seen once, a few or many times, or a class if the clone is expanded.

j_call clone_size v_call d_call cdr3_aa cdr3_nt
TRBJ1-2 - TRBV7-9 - CASSREGGGGSYGYTF TGTGCCAGCAGCCGGGAGGGAGGTGGGGGCAGCTATGGCTACACCTTC
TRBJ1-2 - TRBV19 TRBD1 CASSTPPDRGVGYTF TGTGCCAGTAGTACCCCCCCCGACAGGGGTGTTGGCTACACCTTC
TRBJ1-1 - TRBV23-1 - CASTRGATTEAFF TGCGCCAGCACACGGGGGGCGACCACTGAAGCTTTCTTT
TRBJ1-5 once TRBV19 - CASSLKRSNQPQHF TGTGCCAGTAGTCTAAAGAGGAGCAATCAGCCCCAGCATTTT
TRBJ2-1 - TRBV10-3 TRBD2 CAISDPGTSGEMGYNEQFF TGTGCCATCAGTGACCCCGGGACTAGCGGGGAGATGGGCTACAATGAGCAGTTCTTC
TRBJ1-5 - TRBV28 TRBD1 CASSPGTGHQPQHF TGTGCCAGCAGTCCGGGGACAGGGCACCAGCCCCAGCATTTT
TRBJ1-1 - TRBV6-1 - CASRQGNREAFF TGTGCCAGCAGACAGGGTAACCGCGAAGCTTTCTTT
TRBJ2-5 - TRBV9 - CASSPQPDVGRHETQYF TGTGCCAGCAGCCCCCAACCGGACGTAGGGCGCCACGAGACCCAGTACTTC
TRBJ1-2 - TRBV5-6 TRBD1 CASSSSDREDGYTF TGTGCCAGCAGTTCCTCGGACAGGGAGGATGGCTACACCTTC
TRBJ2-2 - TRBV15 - CATRGGSGAGELFF TGTGCCACCAGGGGTGGGAGCGGAGCCGGGGAGCTGTTTTTT
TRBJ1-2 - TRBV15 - CATSNTPNYGYTF TGTGCCACCAGCAACACCCCCAACTATGGCTACACCTTC
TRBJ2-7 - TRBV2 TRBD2 CASSEPAGETGGSYEQYF TGTGCCAGCAGTGAGCCAGCGGGAGAAACGGGAGGCTCCTACGAGCAGTACTTC
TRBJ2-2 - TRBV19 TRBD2 CASSIWLAGEVGELFF TGTGCCAGTAGTATTTGGCTAGCGGGAGAGGTCGGGGAGCTGTTTTTT
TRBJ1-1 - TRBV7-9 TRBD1 CASSRKQGMEDAEAFF TGTGCCAGCAGTCGAAAACAGGGGATGGAGGACGCTGAAGCTTTCTTT
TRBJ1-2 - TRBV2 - CASTAGLGGMAYYGYTF TGTGCCAGCACCGCCGGGCTGGGGGGGATGGCTTACTATGGCTACACCTTC
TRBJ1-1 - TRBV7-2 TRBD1 CASILWTGNTEAFF TGTGCCAGCATCTTGTGGACAGGCAACACTGAAGCTTTCTTT
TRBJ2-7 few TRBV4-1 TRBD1 CASSQVRTGGNEQYF TGCGCCAGCAGCCAAGTCAGGACAGGGGGCAACGAGCAGTACTTC
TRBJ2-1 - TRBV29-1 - CSVGRGRDEQFF TGCAGCGTTGGGCGGGGACGAGATGAGCAGTTCTTC
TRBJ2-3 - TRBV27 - CASRGRVGEYF TGTGCCAGCAGAGGGCGGGTGGGGGAGTATTTT
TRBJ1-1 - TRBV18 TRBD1 CASSVRDRVRVNTEAFF TGTGCCAGCTCAGTCCGGGACAGGGTGAGGGTGAACACTGAAGCTTTCTTT
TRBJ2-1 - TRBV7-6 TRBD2 CASSLLSSGHSTYNEQFF TGTGCCAGCAGCTTACTATCTAGCGGGCATTCGACCTACAATGAGCAGTTCTTC
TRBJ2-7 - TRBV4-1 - CASSQAVTIRGYYEQYF TGCGCCAGCAGCCAAGCAGTGACAATTAGGGGGTACTACGAGCAGTACTTC
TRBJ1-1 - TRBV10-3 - CAISPIGRNTEAFF TGTGCCATCAGCCCCATAGGGAGGAACACTGAAGCTTTCTTT
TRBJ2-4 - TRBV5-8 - CASSQGGGVAKNIQYF TGTGCCAGCAGCCAGGGGGGGGGAGTAGCCAAAAACATTCAGTACTTC
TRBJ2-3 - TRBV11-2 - CASSLGWETTQYF TGTGCCAGCAGCTTAGGTTGGGAAACTACGCAGTATTTT
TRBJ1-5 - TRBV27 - CASRGVGQPQHF TGTGCCAGCAGGGGGGTTGGTCAGCCCCAGCATTTT
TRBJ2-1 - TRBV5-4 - CASSAFLGVGNEQFF TGTGCCAGCAGCGCCTTCTTAGGGGTGGGCAATGAGCAGTTCTTC
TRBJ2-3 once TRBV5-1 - CASSPSGDTQYF TGCGCCAGCAGCCCGTCGGGTGATACGCAGTATTTT
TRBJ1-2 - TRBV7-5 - CVRSRWVRALNYGYTF TGTGTCAGAAGCCGATGGGTCAGGGCCCTTAACTATGGCTACACCTTC
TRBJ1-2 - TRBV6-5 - CASSYTRASGYTF TGTGCCAGCAGTTACACGCGGGCGAGCGGCTACACCTTC
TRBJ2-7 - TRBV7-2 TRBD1 CASSSRTGGRYEQYF TGTGCCAGCAGCTCTCGGACAGGGGGCAGGTACGAGCAGTACTTC
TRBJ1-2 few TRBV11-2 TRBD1 CASSLYRGDYGYTF TGTGCCAGCAGCTTGTACAGGGGCGATTATGGCTACACCTTC
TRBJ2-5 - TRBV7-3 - CASSAHPGQQETQYF TGTGCCAGCAGCGCCCACCCCGGACAGCAAGAGACCCAGTACTTC
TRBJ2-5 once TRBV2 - CASSEGNREGVETQYF TGTGCCAGCAGTGAAGGAAACCGGGAAGGGGTCGAGACCCAGTACTTC
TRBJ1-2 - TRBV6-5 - CASSHGGSYYGYTF TGTGCCAGCAGCCACGGGGGCAGCTACTATGGCTACACCTTC
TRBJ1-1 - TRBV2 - CASSDTQGLTEAFF TGTGCCAGCAGTGATACACAGGGCCTAACTGAAGCTTTCTTT
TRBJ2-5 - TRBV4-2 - CASSPILDFPFGETQYF TGTGCCAGCAGCCCGATCTTGGACTTCCCCTTCGGAGAGACCCAGTACTTC